The 16 T cell receptor beta chains below were found in one sample sequenced in a study of shared clonotypes between healthy human individuals. Libraries were prepared by immunoSEQ multiplex PCR; TCRdb keeps only in-frame clonotypes and omits some of them. The sample yields millions of clones, 90% to 95% seen once. The naive CD8 population came from CD45RO-negative cells selected for CCR7, without terminally differentiated effector memory CD45RA+ cells. Specimen: naive CD8+ T cells from PBMCs. These receptor sequences come from a man between 18 and 29 years old in good health. Some clones in this sample may be carry-over from other donors' samples.

V gene TRBV2 combines with J gene TRBJ2-5; D gene ambiguous. Trimming took 6 bases from V and 0 from J, leaving 14 bases between them. CDR1 and CDR2 (germline): SNHLY, FYNNEI. CDR3 length equals 15 residues. DNA for the CDR3: TGTGCCAGCAGATTATTGGACGCGTACCAAGAGACCCAGTACTTC. It specifies CASRLLDAYQETQYF.

The gene calls are TRBV27 and TRBJ2-7; perhaps D is TRBD1 or TRBD2 (5 bases each). Germline lookup yields CDR1 MNHEY and CDR2 SMNVEV (reference sequence). The CDR3 covers 21 residues. V was clipped by 3 bases and J by 5 bases, with 35 bases between them. CDR3 DNA: TGTGCCAGCAGTTTTTTGGGAGTCGGACTCCCCGTCGCTCAGGGTTTCGACGAGCAGTACTTC. Translated, it gives CASSFLGVGLPVAQGFDEQYF.

This chain links TRBV7-8 with TRBJ2-7, with D perhaps TRBD1 or TRBD2 (6 bases each). CDR1 is SGHVS and CDR2 is FQNEAQ in the germline V gene. V was shortened by 0 bases and J by 0 bases, with 12 bases between the two germline ends. The CDR3 length is 16 residues. The CDR3 coding sequence is TGTGCCAGCAGCTTAGCATCGGGGGCGCTCTCCTACGAGCAGTACTTC. It is translated as CASSLASGALSYEQYF.

As for this clone: At the DNA level, this CDR3 is encoded by other sequences in the same sample as well. The chain couples TRBV5-1 to TRBJ1-1; tentatively, D is TRBD1 (5 bases). The CDR3 is 12 amino acids. The germline V gene encodes CDR1 SGHRS and CDR2 YFSETQ. The V end was cut by 0 bases, the J end by 7 bases, with 7 bases between. The CDR3 nucleotides are TGCGCCAGCAGCTTGGCCGGGGGTGAAGCTTTCTTT. Residues: CASSLAGGEAFF. Looking up the rest from reference TRBV5-1 and TRBJ1-1 gives the full variable domain: KAGVTQTPRYLIKTRGQQVTLSCSPISGHRSVSWYQQTPGQGLQFLFEYFSETQRNKGNFPGRFSGRQFSNSRSEMNVSTLELGDSALYLCASSLAGGEAFFGQGTRLTVV.

The rearrangement uses TRBV7-8 and TRBJ2-7; possible D gene TRBD2, 5 bases. CDR3 length: 13 residues. Deletions cut 5 bases from V and 4 bases from J, with 12 bases between. From germline, CDR1 is SGHVS and CDR2 FQNEAQ. The CDR3 coding sequence is TGTGCCAGCAGCCCAAGGACTTCTTACGAGCAGTACTTC. The encoded protein is CASSPRTSYEQYF.

V usage is TRBV7-3 and J usage is TRBJ2-7, with D perhaps TRBD1 or TRBD2 (5 bases each). The CDR3 is 13 amino acids. CDR1 is SGHTA, CDR2 FQGTGA, per germline. The V end was cut by 2 bases, the J end by 7 bases, with 12 bases between. The CDR3 is CASSLGGREEQYF. The DNA for the CDR3 is TGTGCCAGCAGCTTAGGGGGAAGGGAAGAGCAGTACTTC.

This chain uses TRBV7-8 with TRBJ1-5; 9 bases are a match to TRBD1. V lost 5 bases and J lost 4; bases outside the gene matches: 6. Per germline, CDR1 SGHVS and CDR2 FQNEAQ. The CDR3 is 15 residues long. CDR3 nucleotide sequence: TGTGCCAGCAGCGCCCCACAGGGGGCAAATCAGCCCCAGCATTTT. Its protein product is CASSAPQGANQPQHF. Combining the CDR3 with reference TRBV7-8 and TRBJ1-5 gives the whole variable domain GAGVSQSPRYKVAKRGQDVALRCDPISGHVSLFWYQQALGQGPEFLTYFQNEAQLDKSGLPSDRFFAERPEGSVSTLKIQRTQQEDSAVYLCASSAPQGANQPQHFGDGTRLSIL.

This chain joins TRBV30 and TRBJ2-1; TRBD1 matches 7 bases. The length of the CDR3 is 14 residues. V lost 5 bases to trimming and J lost 1 base; unmatched junction nucleotides: 5. Germline CDR1 GTSNPN, CDR2 SVGIG (reference sequence). The CDR3 DNA reads as TGTGCCTGGGAGGGGACAGCGTCCTACAATGAGCAGTTCTTC. Translating gives CAWEGTASYNEQFF.

This clone was recorded only once. The chain employs TRBV29-1 and TRBJ2-7; 8 bases line up with TRBD2. J lost 5 bases, V lost 6 bases, and 9 bases had no gene match. Germline V gene lookup returns CDR1 SQVTM and CDR2 ANQGSEA. CDR3 length: 13 amino acids. CDR3 sequence (DNA): TGCAGCGTCCGAGCGGGAGTGGTCCACGAGCAGTACTTC. Protein product: CSVRAGVVHEQYF.

This clone was counted only a few times. The chain employs TRBV30 and TRBJ1-5; no reliable D call. With 0 bases removed from V and 3 bases from J, the gap between germline ends came to 9 bases. This CDR3 region has 14 residues. The V gene's germline CDR1 is GTSNPN and CDR2 SVGIG (reference sequence). CDR3 coding DNA: TGTGCCTGGAGTGTACGTCAGTACAATCAGCCCCAGCATTTT. Its protein is CAWSVRQYNQPQHF.

CDR3 bases: TGTGCCACGACTAATAGCGGGACCTACAATGAGCAGTTCTTC. Protein product: CATTNSGTYNEQFF. V gene TRBV2 combines with J gene TRBJ2-1; 8 nucleotides match TRBD2. CDR3 length: 14 residues. The trim removed 10 bases at V and 2 bases at J, leaving 7 bases unmatched. Germline assignment: CDR1 SNHLY and CDR2 FYNNEI.

This clone has a single count. The chain links TRBV7-6 to TRBJ2-7; D tentatively fits TRBD1 or TRBD2 (6 bases each). V lost 2 bases, J lost 4 bases, and 24 bases lay in between. The CDR3 runs 18 residues. CDR1 and CDR2 from the germline V gene are SGHVS and FNYEAQ. CDR3 loop: CASSLLGGEGSAGYEQYF. CDR3 DNA sequence: TGTGCCAGCAGCTTACTCGGGGGCGAAGGGTCCGCGGGATACGAGCAGTACTTC. The full variable domain, rest sourced from reference TRBV7-6 and TRBJ2-7, is GAGVSQSPRYKVTKRGQDVALRCDPISGHVSLYWYRQALGQGPEFLTYFNYEAQQDKSGLPNDRFSAERPEGSISTLTIQRTEQRDSAMYRCASSLLGGEGSAGYEQYFGPGTRLTVT.

This sequence joins TRBV11-2 and TRBJ2-2; tentatively, D is TRBD1 (6 bases). The CDR3 has 15 residues. Germline V lookup: CDR1 SGHAT, CDR2 FQNNGV. Trimming stripped 5 bases from V and 6 bases from J, with 16 bases between. For the CDR3, the DNA is TGTGCCAGCAGCAACACAGGGTGGGCTTCCGGGGAGCTGTTTTTT. It translates to CASSNTGWASGELFF.

This clone was counted between two and nine times. The chain links TRBV2 to TRBJ2-7; weak D call: TRBD1 (5 bases). Germline V gives CDR1 SNHLY, CDR2 FYNNEI. The germline V and J ends were trimmed by 4 bases and 6 bases, with 16 bases remaining between them. This CDR3 has 14 amino acids. The CDR3 DNA follows: TGTGCCAGCAGTGGGGCCAGGGTGTCCGTCGAGCAGTACTTC. It yields the protein CASSGARVSVEQYF.

The rearrangement links TRBV2 to TRBJ2-2; 10 bases map to TRBD2. Germline values: CDR1 SNHLY, CDR2 FYNNEI. The CDR3 is 15 amino acids. V trimming: 6 bases; J trimming: 4 bases; junction bases outside the gene matches: 5. Here the CDR3 reads CASRPGTSVTGELFF. Here the CDR3 DNA reads TGTGCCAGCAGGCCCGGGACTAGCGTCACCGGGGAGCTGTTTTTT.

Turning to this clone: Other DNA sequences in the same sample also yield this CDR3. V gene TRBV5-6 combines with J gene TRBJ2-1; tentatively, D is TRBD2 (6 bases). The CDR3 loop spans 14 amino acids. V lost 4 bases and J 3 bases, leaving 11 bases between the germline ends. The germline V gene encodes CDR1 SGHDT and CDR2 YYEEEE. The CDR3 nucleotides are TGTGCCAGCAGCCCCGGGACTCTCTACAATGAGCAGTTCTTC. Translating it yields CASSPGTLYNEQFF.